These 3 T cell receptor beta chains share one sample of origin, sequenced in a study of blood T cell repertoires in COVID-19 (dated by TCRdb to about 2020). Receptor libraries were prepared by the immunoSEQ multiplex PCR assay. TCRdb took this table from immuneACCESS and kept in-frame rearrangements with V and J called. Such tables lack part of the clones; where checked against another copy, unresolved V genes explain under half of the gap, and the rest is unexplained. This sample comprises about 150,000 clones, 88% of them detected only once. Clones ranked in the top ten supply approximately 7% of the sample. The sequenced material came from PBMCs or T cells enriched from blood (not recorded which). These receptors came from a woman aged 50 to 65 who had recovered from COVID-19.

CDR3 nucleotides: TGTGCTAGTGGTTTGGTACGGGACAGGATCGCGGGCACTGAAGCTTTCTTT. It encodes CASGLVRDRIAGTEAFF. The J gene is TRBJ1-1, the V gene TRBV12-5; 8 bases agree with TRBD1. Germline lookup yields CDR1 LGHNT and CDR2 FRNRAP. The CDR3 is 17 residues long. The ends lost 0 bases at V and 4 bases at J; junction bases unmatched: 10.

The V call is TRBV7-8, the J call TRBJ2-7; TRBD2 agrees at 7 bases. Trimming cost V 5 bases and J 5 bases; bases outside gene matches: 9. From germline, CDR1 is SGHVS and CDR2 FQNEAQ. This CDR3 has 14 residues. CDR3 region: CASSNLPGGNEQYF. The CDR3 DNA reads as TGTGCCAGCAGCAACCTCCCGGGGGGAAACGAGCAGTACTTC. The full variable domain, its missing parts supplied by reference TRBV7-8 and TRBJ2-7, is GAGVSQSPRYKVAKRGQDVALRCDPISGHVSLFWYQQALGQGPEFLTYFQNEAQLDKSGLPSDRFFAERPEGSVSTLKIQRTQQEDSAVYLCASSNLPGGNEQYFGPGTRLTVT.

The chain combines TRBV13 with TRBJ1-2; D is perhaps TRBD1 (5 bases). CDR3 size: 14 residues. V was shortened by 1 base and J by 8 bases, with 14 bases between the two germline ends. The germline CDR1 and CDR2 sequences are PRHDT and FYEKMQ (reference sequence). The CDR3 DNA follows: TGTGCCAGCAGCTTAGAGGGGCGGCCCGACGGCTACACCTTC. Translating gives CASSLEGRPDGYTF.